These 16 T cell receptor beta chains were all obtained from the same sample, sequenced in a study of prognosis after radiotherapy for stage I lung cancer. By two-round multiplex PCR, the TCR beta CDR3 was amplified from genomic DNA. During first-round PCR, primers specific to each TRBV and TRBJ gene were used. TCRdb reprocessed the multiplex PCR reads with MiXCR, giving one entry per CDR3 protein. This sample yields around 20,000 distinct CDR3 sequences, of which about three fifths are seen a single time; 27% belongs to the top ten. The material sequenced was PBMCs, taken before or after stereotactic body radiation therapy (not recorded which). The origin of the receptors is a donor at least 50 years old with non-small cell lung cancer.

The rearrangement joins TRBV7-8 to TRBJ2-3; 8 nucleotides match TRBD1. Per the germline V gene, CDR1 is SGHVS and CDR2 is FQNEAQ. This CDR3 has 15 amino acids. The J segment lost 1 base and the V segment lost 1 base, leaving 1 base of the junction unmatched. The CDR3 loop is CASSLGGQGTDTQYF. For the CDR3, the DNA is TGTGCCAGCAGCTTAGGGGGACAGGGCACAGATACGCAGTATTTT.

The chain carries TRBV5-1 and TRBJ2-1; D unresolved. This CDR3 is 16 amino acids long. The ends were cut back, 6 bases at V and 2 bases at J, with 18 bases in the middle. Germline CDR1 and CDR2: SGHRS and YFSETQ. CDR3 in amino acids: CASTWESADAYNEQFF. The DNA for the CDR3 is TGCGCCAGCACATGGGAATCTGCAGACGCCTACAATGAGCAGTTCTTC.

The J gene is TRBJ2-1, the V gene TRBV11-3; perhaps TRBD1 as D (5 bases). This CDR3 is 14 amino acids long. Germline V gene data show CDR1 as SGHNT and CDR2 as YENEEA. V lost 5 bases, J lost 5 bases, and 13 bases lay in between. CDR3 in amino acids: CASSPRTYDNEQFF. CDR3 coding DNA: TGTGCCAGCAGCCCACGGACATATGACAATGAGCAGTTCTTC.

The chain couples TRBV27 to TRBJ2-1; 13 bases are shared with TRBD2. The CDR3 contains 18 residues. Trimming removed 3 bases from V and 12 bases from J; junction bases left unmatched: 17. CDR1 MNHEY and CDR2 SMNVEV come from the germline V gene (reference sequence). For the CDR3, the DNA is TGTGCCAGCAGTTTGAGACAGGAGGGACTAGCGGGAAGGGGGGGGCAGTTCTTC. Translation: CASSLRQEGLAGRGGQFF.

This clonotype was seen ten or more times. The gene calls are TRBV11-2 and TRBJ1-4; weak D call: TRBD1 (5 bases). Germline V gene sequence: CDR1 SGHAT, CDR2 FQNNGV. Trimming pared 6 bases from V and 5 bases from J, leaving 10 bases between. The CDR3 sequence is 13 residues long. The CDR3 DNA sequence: TGTGCCAGCAGTTCCGGGGGGAATGAAAAACTGTTTTTT. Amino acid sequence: CASSSGGNEKLFF.

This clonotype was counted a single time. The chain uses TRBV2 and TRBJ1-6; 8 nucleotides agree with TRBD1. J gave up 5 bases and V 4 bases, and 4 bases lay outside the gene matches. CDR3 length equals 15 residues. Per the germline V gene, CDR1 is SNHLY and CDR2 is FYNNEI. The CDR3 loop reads CASSVAGGDNSPLHF. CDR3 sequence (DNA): TGTGCCAGCAGTGTGGCAGGGGGCGATAATTCACCCCTCCACTTT.

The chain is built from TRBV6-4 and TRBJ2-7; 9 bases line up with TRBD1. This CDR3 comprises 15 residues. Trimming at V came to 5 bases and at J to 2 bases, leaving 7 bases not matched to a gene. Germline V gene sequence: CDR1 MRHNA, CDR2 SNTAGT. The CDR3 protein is CASSTGQGWTYEQYF. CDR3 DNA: TGTGCCAGCAGTACCGGACAGGGGTGGACCTACGAGCAGTACTTC.

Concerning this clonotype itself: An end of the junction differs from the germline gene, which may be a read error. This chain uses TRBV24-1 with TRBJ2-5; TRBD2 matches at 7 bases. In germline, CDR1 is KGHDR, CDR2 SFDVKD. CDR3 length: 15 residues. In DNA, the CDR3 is TGTGCCACCAGTACTAGCGTGGGTCACGACGAGACACAGTACTTC. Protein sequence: CATSTSVGHDETQYF.

CDR3 in amino acids: CAIRADSGQGDVTF. The CDR3 nucleotides read TGTGCCATCAGGGCGGATTCGGGACAGGGGGATGTCACCTTC. The genes are TRBV10-3 and TRBJ1-2; TRBD1 matches 11 bases. Per the germline V gene, CDR1 is ENHRY and CDR2 is SYGVKD. V lost 6 bases and J lost 13; bases outside the gene matches: 13. The CDR3 loop spans 14 amino acids.

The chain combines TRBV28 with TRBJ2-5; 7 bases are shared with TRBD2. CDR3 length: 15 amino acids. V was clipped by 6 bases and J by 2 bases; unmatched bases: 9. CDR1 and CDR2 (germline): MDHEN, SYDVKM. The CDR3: CASSSSGAIQETQYF. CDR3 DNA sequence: TGTGCCAGCAGCTCTAGCGGAGCAATTCAAGAGACCCAGTACTTC.

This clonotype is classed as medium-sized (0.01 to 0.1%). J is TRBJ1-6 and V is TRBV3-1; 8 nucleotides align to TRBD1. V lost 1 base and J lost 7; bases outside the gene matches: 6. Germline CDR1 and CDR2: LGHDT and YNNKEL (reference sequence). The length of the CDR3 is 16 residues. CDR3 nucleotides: TGTGCCAGCAGCCAAGGTCTTCGGGACAGGAATTCACCCCTCCACTTT. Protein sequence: CASSQGLRDRNSPLHF.

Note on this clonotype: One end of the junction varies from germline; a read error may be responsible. The CDR3 here is CASRVGRGASYGYTF. The CDR3 nucleotides are TGTGCCAGCAGAGTAGGAAGGGGTGCCTCCTATGGCTACACCTTC. V and J are TRBV9 and TRBJ1-2; the D gene is possibly TRBD1 (5 bases). The CDR3 totals 15 residues. CDR1 is SGDLS and CDR2 is YYNGEE in the germline V gene.

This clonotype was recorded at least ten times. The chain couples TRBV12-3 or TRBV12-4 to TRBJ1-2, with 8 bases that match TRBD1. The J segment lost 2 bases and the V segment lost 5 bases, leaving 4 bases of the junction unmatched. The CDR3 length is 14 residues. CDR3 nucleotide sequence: TGTGCCAGCAGTGCAGACAGGGGCAACTATGGCTACACCTTC. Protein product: CASSADRGNYGYTF.

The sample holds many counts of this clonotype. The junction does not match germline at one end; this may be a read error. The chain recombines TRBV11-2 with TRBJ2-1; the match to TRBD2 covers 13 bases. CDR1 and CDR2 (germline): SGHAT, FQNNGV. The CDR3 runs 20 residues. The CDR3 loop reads CASRRTSGTSGTGSYNEQFF. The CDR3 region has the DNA TGCGCCAGCAGACGTACCTCCGGGACTAGCGGGACAGGATCCTACAATGAGCAGTTCTTC.

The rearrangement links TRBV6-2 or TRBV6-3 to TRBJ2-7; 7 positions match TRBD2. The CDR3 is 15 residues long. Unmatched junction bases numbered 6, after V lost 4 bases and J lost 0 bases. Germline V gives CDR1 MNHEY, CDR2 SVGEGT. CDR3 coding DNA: TGTGCCAGCAGTTTCTCTAGCGGCTCCTCCTACGAGCAGTACTTC. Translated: CASSFSSGSSYEQYF.

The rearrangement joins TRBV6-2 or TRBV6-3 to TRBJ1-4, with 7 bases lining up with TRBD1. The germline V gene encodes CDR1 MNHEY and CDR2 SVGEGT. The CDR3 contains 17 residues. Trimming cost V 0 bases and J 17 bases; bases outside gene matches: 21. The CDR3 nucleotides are TGTGCCAGCAGTTACTCGAGGGGTGGGACAGCGAAGCCTGGGCTTTTTTTT. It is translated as CASSYSRGGTAKPGLFF.